The clone carrying this T cell receptor (beta chain) was detected only a few times. The antigen is unknown. J was trimmed by 2 bases and V by 5 bases; bases with no gene match: 9. The CDR3 covers 16 residues. The sample belongs to a study of response to subunit inactivated influenza vaccine. Each CDR3 protein gets one entry after TCRdb re-called the RT-PCR reads with MiXCR. The profile shows 550,000 to 600,000 distinct CDR3 sequences, 10% to 15% of them singletons. Study observations and caveats: A suggestion made by the authors is that each seasonal influenza vaccination recruits few new T cells.

The sample was PBMCs from blood, taken on the day of vaccination. The V gene is TRBV12-3 or TRBV12-4, the J gene TRBJ1-2; 9 bases are a match to TRBD1. The receptor was derived from a man over 45 who received an inactivated influenza vaccine. This chain's CDR3 is CASSPGTGNENYGYTF. CDR3 nucleotides: TGTGCCAGCAGTCCCGGGACAGGGAATGAGAACTATGGCTACACCTTC.